The next 14 T cell receptor beta chains were all read from a single sample in a study of blood T cells in healthy people across ages (dated by TCRdb to about 2015). The protocol used for the library was 5' RACE. For sequencing, an Illumina HiSeq 2500 was employed. The second PCR ran for about 6 to 12 cycles and used a J-beta primer mix along with a sample-barcoded 5' primer. Clones were called with MiXCR by TCRdb after fastp trimmed the public reads at Q25, and only in-frame beta chains were retained. Rows with one shared CDR3 protein collapse into an entry with the most common genes and DNA. In all, the sample holds 1,300,000 or so distinct CDR3 sequences, and approximately 60% of those were seen once. The ten largest clones take up 6.7% of the sample. Material: blood. These receptor sequences come from a man between 18 and 35 years old in good health.

This clonotype was picked up a small number of times. The J gene is TRBJ1-2, the V gene TRBV7-2; D might be TRBD1 (6 bases). With 5 bases removed from V and 0 bases from J, the gap between germline ends came to 10 bases. Per the germline V gene, CDR1 is SGHTA and CDR2 is FQGNSA. CDR3 length: 14 amino acids. CDR3 residues: CASSPWTANYGYTF. Written as DNA, the CDR3 is TGTGCCAGCAGCCCCTGGACAGCTAACTATGGCTACACCTTC.

Comment on this clonotype: Germline and junction disagree at one end, which may indicate a read error. The chain couples TRBV3-1 to TRBJ2-5; 7 bases are shared with TRBD2. In germline, CDR1 is LGHDT, CDR2 YNNKEL (reference sequence). CDR3 length: 15 amino acids. The CDR3 sequence is CASSQDSGGQETQYF. The CDR3 nucleotides read TGCGCCAGCAGCCAAGATTCCGGGGGGCAAGAGACCCAGTACTTC.

This clonotype was detected only a few times. CDR3 DNA: TGTGCCAGCAGCTTGGGGACAGGGTCTAATGGCTACACCTTC. This sequence encodes CASSLGTGSNGYTF. The genes are TRBV5-5 and TRBJ1-2; 8 bases agree with TRBD1. V lost 0 bases, J lost 6 bases, and 4 bases stayed unmatched. The CDR3 sequence is 14 residues long. CDR1 is SGHKS and CDR2 is YYEKEE in the germline V gene (reference sequence).

The chain uses TRBV6-5 and TRBJ1-4; possibly TRBD1 for D (6 bases). This CDR3 comprises 15 residues. The germline V and J ends were trimmed by 2 bases and 5 bases, with 12 bases remaining between them. Germline CDR1 is MNHEY and CDR2 is SVGAGI. This CDR3 reads CASSYGQLNNEKLFF. Here the CDR3 DNA reads TGTGCCAGCAGTTACGGACAGCTAAACAATGAAAAACTGTTTTTT.

This chain connects TRBV6-2 or TRBV6-3 to TRBJ2-5; no clear D gene. CDR1 is MNHEY and CDR2 is SVGEGT in the germline V gene. The CDR3 contains 16 residues. V dropped 6 bases and J dropped 5 bases, with 22 bases sitting between them. CDR3 sequence: CASSSINRTANETQYF. The CDR3 coding sequence is TGTGCCAGCAGCTCGATAAACCGGACGGCCAATGAGACCCAGTACTTC.

CDR3 sequence: CASSLGWQGTADTQYF. CDR3 in DNA: TGTGCCAGCAGCTTAGGATGGCAGGGAACGGCAGATACGCAGTATTTT. The V gene is TRBV7-2, the J gene TRBJ2-3; maybe TRBD1 (5 bases). Deletions cut 1 base from V and 4 bases from J, with 15 bases between. The germline V gene encodes CDR1 SGHTA and CDR2 FQGNSA. The CDR3 runs 16 residues.

This clonotype came up a few times. J is TRBJ2-1 and V is TRBV4-1, with 13 bases lining up with TRBD2. V lost 4 bases and J lost 5; bases outside the gene matches: 5. The CDR3 consists of 16 residues. Germline values: CDR1 MGHRA, CDR2 YSYEKL. CDR3 nucleotides: TGCGCCAGCAGCCCAATAGGACTAGCGGGGGACAATGAGCAGTTCTTC. It encodes CASSPIGLAGDNEQFF.

The chain is built from TRBV7-2 and TRBJ2-3, with a tentative D call TRBD1 (6 bases). The germline V and J ends were trimmed by 1 base and 0 bases, with 11 bases remaining between them. Per the germline V gene, CDR1 is SGHTA and CDR2 is FQGNSA. CDR3 length: 16 amino acids. For the CDR3, the DNA is TGTGCCAGCAGCTTAGTCGGGACACCAAGCACAGATACGCAGTATTTT. It encodes CASSLVGTPSTDTQYF.

The gene calls are TRBV5-5 and TRBJ2-7; D is unresolved. This CDR3 is 16 amino acids long. Between the trimmed V and J ends, which lost 10 bases and 0 bases, there was a span of 23 bases. Germline CDR1 SGHKS, CDR2 YYEKEE (reference sequence). The CDR3 loop is CASARSLAPSSYEQYF. CDR3 bases: TGTGCCTCCGCAAGGAGCTTGGCCCCAAGCTCCTACGAGCAGTACTTC.

V and J are TRBV5-6 and TRBJ2-4, with 7 nucleotides matching TRBD1. The end of the DNA fits TRBJ2-7 better, so the J call may be wrong. This CDR3 has 20 amino acids. Germline values: CDR1 SGHDT, CDR2 YYEEEE. The CDR3 protein is CASSLVKGASYRYLPYEQYF. CDR3 sequence (DNA): TGTGCCAGCAGCTTGGTCAAGGGGGCGAGCTACCGCTACTTACCCTACGAGCAGTACTTC.

The chain recombines TRBV5-1 with TRBJ2-5; TRBD2 might be the D (6 bases). Germline CDR1 is SGHRS and CDR2 is YFSETQ. V shed 4 bases and J shed 3 bases, with 16 bases lying between them. The CDR3 sequence is 15 residues long. CDR3 bases: TGCGCCAGCAGCCCCACATCGAGGAGGGAAGAGACCCAGTACTTC. Translating gives CASSPTSRREETQYF.

Of note for this clonotype: The junction departs from germline at one end; a sequencing error may be responsible. The chain couples TRBV9 to TRBJ1-6; 8 bases are shared with TRBD1. The germline V gene has CDR1 SGDLS and CDR2 YYNGEE. This CDR3 has 17 residues. This CDR3 is CASNVGDRSSYNSPLHF. CDR3 nucleotides: TGTGCCAGCAACGTAGGGGACAGGAGCTCCTATAATTCACCCCTCCACTTT.

The J gene is TRBJ2-3, the V gene TRBV6-5; 9 positions match TRBD2. J was trimmed by 2 bases and V by 6 bases; bases with no gene match: 3. Looked up from germline, CDR1 is MNHEY and CDR2 is SVGAGI. The CDR3 is 14 residues long. The CDR3 nucleotides read TGTGCCAGCAGGATAGCGGGGGACACAGATACGCAGTATTTT. This sequence encodes CASRIAGDTDTQYF.

A few counts support this clonotype. The chain joins TRBV11-2 to TRBJ2-5, with D possibly matching TRBD1 (6 bases). The CDR3 covers 15 residues. In germline, CDR1 is SGHAT, CDR2 FQNNGV. Trimming removed 5 bases at V and 1 base at J, with 14 bases between. The CDR3 loop reads CASSTGQFSQETQYF. As DNA, the CDR3 is TGTGCCAGCAGCACCGGACAGTTTTCCCAAGAGACCCAGTACTTC.